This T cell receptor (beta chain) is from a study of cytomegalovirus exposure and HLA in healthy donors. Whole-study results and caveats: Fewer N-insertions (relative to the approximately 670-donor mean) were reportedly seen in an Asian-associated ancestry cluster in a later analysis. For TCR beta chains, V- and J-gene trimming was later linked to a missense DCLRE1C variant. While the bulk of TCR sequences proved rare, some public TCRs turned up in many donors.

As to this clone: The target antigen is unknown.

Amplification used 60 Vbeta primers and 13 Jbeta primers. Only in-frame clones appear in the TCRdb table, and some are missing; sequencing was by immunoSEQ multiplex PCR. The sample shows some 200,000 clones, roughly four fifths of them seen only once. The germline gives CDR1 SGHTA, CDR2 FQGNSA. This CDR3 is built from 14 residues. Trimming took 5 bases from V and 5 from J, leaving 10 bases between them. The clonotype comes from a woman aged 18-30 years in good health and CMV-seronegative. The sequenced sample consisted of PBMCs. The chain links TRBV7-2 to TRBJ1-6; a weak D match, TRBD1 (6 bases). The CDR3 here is CASSHRTDNSPLHF. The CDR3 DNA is TGTGCCAGCAGCCATCGGACAGATAATTCACCCCTCCACTTT. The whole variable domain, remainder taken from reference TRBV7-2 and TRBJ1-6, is GAGVSQSPSNKVTEKGKDVELRCDPISGHTALYWYRQSLGQGLEFLIYFQGNSAPDKSGLPSDRFSAERTGGSVSTLTIQRTQQEDSAVYLCASSHRTDNSPLHFGNGTRLTVT.